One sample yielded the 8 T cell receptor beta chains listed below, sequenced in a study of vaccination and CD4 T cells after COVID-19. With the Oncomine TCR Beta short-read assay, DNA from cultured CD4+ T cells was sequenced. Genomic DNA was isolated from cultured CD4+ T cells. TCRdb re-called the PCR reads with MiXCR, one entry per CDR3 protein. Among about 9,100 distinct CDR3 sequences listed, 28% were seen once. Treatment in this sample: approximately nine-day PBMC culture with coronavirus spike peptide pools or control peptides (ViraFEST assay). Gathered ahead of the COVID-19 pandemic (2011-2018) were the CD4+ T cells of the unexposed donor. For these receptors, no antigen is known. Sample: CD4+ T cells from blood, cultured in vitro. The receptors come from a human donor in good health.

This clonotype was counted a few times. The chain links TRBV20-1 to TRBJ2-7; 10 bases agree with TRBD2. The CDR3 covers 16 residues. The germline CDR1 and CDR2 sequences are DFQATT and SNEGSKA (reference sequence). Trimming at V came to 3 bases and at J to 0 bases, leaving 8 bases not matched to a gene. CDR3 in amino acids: CSASGGLALSSYEQYF. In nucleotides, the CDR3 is TGCAGTGCTAGCGGGGGACTAGCGTTAAGCTCCTACGAGCAGTACTTC.

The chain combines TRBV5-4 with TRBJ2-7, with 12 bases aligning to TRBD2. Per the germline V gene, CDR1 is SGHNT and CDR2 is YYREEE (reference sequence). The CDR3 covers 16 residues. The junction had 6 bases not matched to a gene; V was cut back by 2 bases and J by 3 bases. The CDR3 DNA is TGTGCCAGCAGCTTATTGACTAGCGGGAGTAGCTACGAGCAGTACTTC. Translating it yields CASSLLTSGSSYEQYF.

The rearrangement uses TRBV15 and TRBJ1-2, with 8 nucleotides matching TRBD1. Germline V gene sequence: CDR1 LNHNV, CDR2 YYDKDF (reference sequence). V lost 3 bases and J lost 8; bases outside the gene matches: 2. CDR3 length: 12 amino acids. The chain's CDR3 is CATSRDRAGYTF. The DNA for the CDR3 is TGTGCCACCAGCAGGGACAGGGCGGGCTACACCTTC.

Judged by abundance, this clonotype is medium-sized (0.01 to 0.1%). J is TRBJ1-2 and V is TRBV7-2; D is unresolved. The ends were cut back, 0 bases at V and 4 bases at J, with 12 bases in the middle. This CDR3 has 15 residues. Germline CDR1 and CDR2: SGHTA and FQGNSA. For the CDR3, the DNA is TGTGCCAGCAGCTTAGCCAGGCGGTCGACCTATGGCTACACCTTC. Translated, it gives CASSLARRSTYGYTF.

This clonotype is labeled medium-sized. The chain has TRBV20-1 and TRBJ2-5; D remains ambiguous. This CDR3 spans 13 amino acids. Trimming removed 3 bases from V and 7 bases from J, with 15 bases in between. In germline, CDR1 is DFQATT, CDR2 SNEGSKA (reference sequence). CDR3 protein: CSASSVGIGTQYF. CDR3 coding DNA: TGCAGTGCTAGTTCCGTAGGGATAGGGACCCAGTACTTC.

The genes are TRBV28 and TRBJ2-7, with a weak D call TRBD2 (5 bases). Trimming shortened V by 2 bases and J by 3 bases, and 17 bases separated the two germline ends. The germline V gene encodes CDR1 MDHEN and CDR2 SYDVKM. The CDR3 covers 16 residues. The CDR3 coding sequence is TGTGCCAGCAGTTTACCCTACCTTCTCCGGGGCTACGAGCAGTACTTC. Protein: CASSLPYLLRGYEQYF.

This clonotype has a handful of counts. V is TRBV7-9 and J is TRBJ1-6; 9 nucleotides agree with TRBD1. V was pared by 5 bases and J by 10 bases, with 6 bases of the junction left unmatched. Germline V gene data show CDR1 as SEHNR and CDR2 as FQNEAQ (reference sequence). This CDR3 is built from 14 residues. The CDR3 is CASSQTGGRSPLHF. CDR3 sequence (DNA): TGTGCCAGCAGCCAAACAGGGGGCCGGTCACCCCTCCACTTT.

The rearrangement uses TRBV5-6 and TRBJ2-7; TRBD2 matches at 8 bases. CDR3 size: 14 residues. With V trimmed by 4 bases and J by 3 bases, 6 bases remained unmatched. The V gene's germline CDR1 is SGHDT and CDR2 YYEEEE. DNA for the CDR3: TGTGCCAGCAGCCAACCGGGACTAGGCTACGAGCAGTACTTC. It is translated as CASSQPGLGYEQYF. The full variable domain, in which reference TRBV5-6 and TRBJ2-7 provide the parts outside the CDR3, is DAGVTQSPTHLIKTRGQQVTLRCSPKSGHDTVSWYQQALGQGPQFIFQYYEEEERQRGNFPDRFSGHQFPNYSSELNVNALLLGDSALYLCASSQPGLGYEQYFGPGTRLTVT.